These 22 T cell receptor beta chains share one sample of origin, sequenced in a study of blood T cell repertoires in COVID-19. Generated by immunoSEQ multiplex PCR, the TCRdb table keeps only in-frame clones and is missing some. The top ten hold 1.3% of the sample, which has 220,000 or so clones, roughly 83% seen once. The source material was PBMCs or T cells enriched from blood (not recorded which). Receptors originate from a woman aged 35 to 49 with acute COVID-19.

This chain joins TRBV9 and TRBJ1-6; weak D call: TRBD1 (6 bases). Germline lookup yields CDR1 SGDLS and CDR2 YYNGEE. Between the trimmed V and J ends, which lost 1 base and 0 bases, there was a span of 17 bases. The CDR3 totals 19 residues. CDR3 DNA sequence: TGTGCCAGCAGCGTATATTCAGGACAGAAGCTCTCCTATAATTCACCCCTCCACTTT. It is translated as CASSVYSGQKLSYNSPLHF.

V and J are TRBV11-2 and TRBJ2-2; TRBD2 matches 15 bases. The CDR3 is 15 amino acids. Germline trimming cut 7 bases from V and 7 bases from J; bases unmatched to any gene: 4. CDR1 is SGHAT, CDR2 FQNNGV, per germline. CDR3 bases: TGTGCCAGCACGGGACTAGCGGGAGGCGACGGGGAGCTGTTTTTT. This translates into CASTGLAGGDGELFF.

V and J are TRBV14 and TRBJ2-1; 8 nucleotides agree with TRBD2. Trimming removed 1 base from V and 5 bases from J; junction bases left unmatched: 7. Germline V lookup: CDR1 SGHDN, CDR2 FVKESK. This CDR3 comprises 16 residues. CDR3 sequence (DNA): TGTGCCAGCAGCCAAGTGCCGGGACTAGTTAACAATGAGCAGTTCTTC. Encoded protein: CASSQVPGLVNNEQFF. The full variable domain, in which reference TRBV14 and TRBJ2-1 provide the parts outside the CDR3, is EAGVTQFPSHSVIEKGQTVTLRCDPISGHDNLYWYRRVMGKEIKFLLHFVKESKQDESGMPNNRFLAERTGGTYSTLKVQPAELEDSGVYFCASSQVPGLVNNEQFFGPGTRLTVL.

The J gene is TRBJ1-1, the V gene TRBV15, with D possibly matching TRBD1 (6 bases). This CDR3 has 15 residues. The germline V and J ends were trimmed by 1 base and 5 bases, with 14 bases remaining between them. Germline V CDR1 and CDR2: LNHNV, YYDKDF (reference sequence). The CDR3 sequence: CATSRAGGLGTEAFF. As DNA, the CDR3 is TGTGCCACCAGCAGAGCGGGGGGGCTGGGGACTGAAGCTTTCTTT.

The rearrangement uses TRBV28 and TRBJ2-2; TRBD1 might be the D (6 bases). V was pared by 6 bases and J by 4 bases, with 15 bases between. Germline V gene lookup returns CDR1 MDHEN and CDR2 SYDVKM. This CDR3 spans 15 amino acids. The CDR3 DNA sequence: TGTGCCAGCAGCCAAACAGGGATTATCACCGGGGAGCTGTTTTTT. This translates into CASSQTGIITGELFF. The full variable domain, with the rest looked up from reference TRBV28 and TRBJ2-2, is DVKVTQSSRYLVKRTGEKVFLECVQDMDHENMFWYRQDPGLGLRLIYFSYDVKMKEKGDIPEGYSVSREKKERFSLILESASTNQTSMYLCASSQTGIITGELFFGEGSRLTVL.

V gene TRBV7-2 combines with J gene TRBJ2-1; 7 nucleotides align to TRBD2. This CDR3 has 13 amino acids. Losses at the gene ends were 1 base for V and 6 bases for J; bases not matched to a gene: 0. CDR1 and CDR2 (germline): SGHTA, FQGNSA. CDR3 amino acids: CASSLGGGNEQFF. The CDR3 nucleotides read TGTGCCAGCAGCTTAGGCGGGGGCAATGAGCAGTTCTTC.

The J gene is TRBJ2-2, the V gene TRBV7-9; tentative D call: TRBD2 (6 bases). V dropped 8 bases and J dropped 7 bases, with 20 bases sitting between them. Per germline, CDR1 SEHNR and CDR2 FQNEAQ (reference sequence). The CDR3 loop spans 15 amino acids. CDR3 residues: CASFFAGLGDGELFF. CDR3 coding DNA: TGTGCCAGCTTCTTCGCGGGACTTGGTGACGGGGAGCTGTTTTTT.

This chain uses TRBV15 with TRBJ1-1; possible D gene TRBD1, 5 bases. Germline CDR1 reads LNHNV; CDR2 reads YYDKDF (reference sequence). Trimming cost V 0 bases and J 4 bases, with 15 bases left between them. CDR3 length: 16 residues. CDR3 sequence reads: CATSRDPGRAVTEAFF. CDR3 coding DNA: TGTGCCACCAGCAGAGATCCGGGCAGGGCGGTCACTGAAGCTTTCTTT.

The CDR3 coding sequence is TGTGCCAGCACCCCCCCCCTGGGACAGGGCAGGGAAAAACTGTTTTTT. Protein product: CASTPPLGQGREKLFF. This chain uses TRBV28 with TRBJ1-4, with 9 bases lining up with TRBD1. This CDR3 region has 16 residues. J lost 8 bases, V lost 7 bases, and 14 bases had no gene match. Germline-derived CDR1 and CDR2 are MDHEN and SYDVKM.

This clone was seen just once. J is TRBJ1-5 and V is TRBV18; D unclear. CDR3 size: 16 residues. Deletions cut 3 bases from V and 1 base from J, with 13 bases between. The germline gives CDR1 KGHSH, CDR2 LQKENI. DNA for the CDR3: TGTGCCAGCTCACCCATGAGTCCTACGAGCAATCAGCCCCAGCATTTT. Translated: CASSPMSPTSNQPQHF.

This clone showed up just a few times. In the same sample, other DNA sequences code for this CDR3. The V and J genes are TRBV7-3 and TRBJ2-1; 9 bases align to TRBD2. V shed 1 base and J 6 bases; nucleotides not matched to a gene: 1. Looked up from germline, CDR1 is SGHTA and CDR2 is FQGTGA. The CDR3 runs 14 residues. The CDR3 DNA is TGTGCCAGCAGCTTAAGCGGGGGGGCCAATGAGCAGTTCTTC. Amino acids: CASSLSGGANEQFF.

The V and J genes are TRBV5-1 and TRBJ1-3; 7 bases line up with TRBD1. Trimming at V came to 0 bases and at J to 4 bases, leaving 4 bases not matched to a gene. The CDR3 has 15 amino acids. Germline CDR1 reads SGHRS; CDR2 reads YFSETQ. The DNA for the CDR3 is TGCGCCAGCAGCTTGGATGGGACAGTGGGAAACACCATATATTTT. Protein product: CASSLDGTVGNTIYF.

The chain couples TRBV30 to TRBJ1-2; tentative D call: TRBD1 (5 bases). The V gene lost 5 bases and the J gene lost 0 bases, with 19 bases spanning the gap. The CDR3 is 16 residues long. The germline V gene encodes CDR1 GTSNPN and CDR2 SVGIG (reference sequence). The CDR3 protein is CAWGGDWSLANYGYTF. Written as DNA, the CDR3 is TGTGCCTGGGGGGGGGACTGGAGTTTAGCTAACTATGGCTACACCTTC.

The chain recombines TRBV30 with TRBJ2-2; the D gene is possibly TRBD2 (6 bases). Germline V CDR1 and CDR2: GTSNPN, SVGIG (reference sequence). CDR3 length equals 13 residues. V was pared by 3 bases and J by 5 bases, with 10 bases between. CDR3 sequence (DNA): TGTGCCTGGAGACTAGCATGGACCGGGGAGCTGTTTTTT. This encodes CAWRLAWTGELFF.

The V gene is TRBV29-1, the J gene TRBJ2-3; TRBD2 might be the D (6 bases). Trimming cost V 6 bases and J 2 bases, with 15 bases left between them. The CDR3 runs to 14 residues. The V gene's germline CDR1 is SQVTM and CDR2 ANQGSEA. CDR3 sequence (DNA): TGCAGCGTGAACCGCCTAGCGTACACAGATACGCAGTATTTT. Protein product: CSVNRLAYTDTQYF.

The sample holds one count of this clone. The chain carries TRBV5-1 and TRBJ1-6; 10 bases line up with TRBD1. Germline assignment: CDR1 SGHRS and CDR2 YFSETQ. Trimming at V came to 5 bases and at J to 8 bases, leaving 4 bases not matched to a gene. This CDR3 has 14 residues. CDR3 amino acids: CASSWGTGDSPLHF. The CDR3 region has the DNA TGCGCCAGCAGTTGGGGGACAGGGGATTCACCCCTCCACTTT.

The genes are TRBV5-6 and TRBJ2-5, with D possibly TRBD1 on 6 matching bases. The CDR3 is 15 residues long. Germline V gene sequence: CDR1 SGHDT, CDR2 YYEEEE. V was pared by 3 bases and J by 4 bases, with 16 bases between. The CDR3 loop reads CASSSYRALVETQYF. CDR3 DNA sequence: TGTGCCAGCAGCTCTTACAGGGCCCTAGTAGAGACCCAGTACTTC.

The chain recombines TRBV3-1 (or the pseudogene TRBV3-2) with TRBJ2-1; 8 bases are a match to TRBD2. V lost 1 base, J lost 6 bases, and 11 bases stayed unmatched. CDR1 and CDR2 (germline): LGHDT, YNNKEL (reference sequence). The CDR3 has 17 amino acids. The CDR3 region is CASSQGAGTSIGNEQFF. The CDR3 coding sequence is TGTGCCAGCAGCCAAGGGGCTGGGACTAGTATCGGCAATGAGCAGTTCTTC.

The gene calls are TRBV28 and TRBJ2-3; no firm D call. Trimming shortened V by 7 bases and J by 2 bases, and 10 bases separated the two germline ends. The V gene's germline CDR1 is MDHEN and CDR2 SYDVKM. The CDR3 has 13 residues. The CDR3 region has the DNA TGTGCCAGCATTCCGGTAAACACAGATACGCAGTATTTT. This sequence encodes CASIPVNTDTQYF.

In this sample, this clone turned up many times. The chain uses TRBV6-5 and TRBJ2-1; D perhaps matches TRBD2 (6 bases). CDR3 length: 14 amino acids. In germline, CDR1 is MNHEY, CDR2 SVGAGI. V was pared by 4 bases and J by 8 bases, with 15 bases between. The CDR3 is CASSSRDWDDEQFF. As DNA, the CDR3 is TGTGCCAGCAGTTCCCGGGACTGGGACGATGAGCAGTTCTTC.

The V gene is TRBV9, the J gene TRBJ1-1, with D tentatively TRBD1 (5 bases). V lost 0 bases, J lost 4 bases, and 16 bases lay in between. This CDR3 has 16 amino acids. Germline CDR1 is SGDLS and CDR2 is YYNGEE. The CDR3 sequence: CASSVEPEVGGTEAFF. The DNA of the CDR3 is TGTGCCAGCAGCGTAGAGCCCGAGGTGGGGGGCACTGAAGCTTTCTTT.

With regard to this clone: The sample has other DNA sequences that encode this CDR3 too. This chain links TRBV9 with TRBJ2-3; no definite D call. The CDR3 runs 13 residues. Germline values: CDR1 SGDLS, CDR2 YYNGEE. Trimming shortened V by 7 bases and J by 3 bases, and 12 bases separated the two germline ends. The CDR3 DNA is TGTGCCAGCGGTGGAGTTGGTACAGATACGCAGTATTTT. Protein: CASGGVGTDTQYF.